This TCR beta chain emerged from a study of control samples from healthy donors and cancer patients. Sequencing used immunoSEQ multiplex PCR; TCRdb keeps in-frame clones, though not all of them. Of more than 60,000 clones in the sample, 89% are singletons; the top ten hold 8% to 10%. There are a few counts of this clone. Germline CDR1 SGHTA, CDR2 FQGNSA. V gave up 8 bases and J gave up 7 bases; unmatched junction bases: 12. This CDR3 contains 16 residues. The rearrangement uses TRBV7-2 and TRBJ2-1; TRBD2 agrees at 12 bases. Sequencing was carried out using PBMCs. The source is a woman aged 45-65 years with colorectal cancer. As DNA, the CDR3 is TGTGCCAGCTCGGCGCTAGCGGGGGGGTTTGTAAATGAGCAGTTCTTC. As protein: CASSALAGGFVNEQFF.